This TCR beta chain was obtained from a study of neurological immune-mediated disorders. Study outcomes and limitations: While HTLV-1-associated myelopathy showed the greatest TCR clonal expansion, multiple sclerosis showed the least, falling below healthy controls.

This CDR3 is built from 14 residues. Germline V gene data show CDR1 as LNHNV and CDR2 as YYDKDF (reference sequence). V was clipped by 1 base and J by 5 bases, with 11 bases between them. The cDNA was produced through 5'RACE with 10-nucleotide random UMIs. TCRdb reanalysed the 5' RACE reads using MiXCR and keeps one entry per CDR3 protein. This sample has tens of thousands of distinct CDR3 sequences, with almost 7.5% found just once. This clonotype has at least ten counts. Its antigen is unidentified. This sequence was found in a woman aged 40 to 55 in good health. The rearrangement links TRBV15 to TRBJ2-5; D possibly corresponds to TRBD1 (5 bases). The sequencing input was PBMCs. The CDR3 bases are TGTGCCACCAGCAGAGCTCAGGGTCCGGAGACCCAGTACTTC. As protein: CATSRAQGPETQYF.